This passage covers 10 T cell receptor beta chains from one sample sequenced in a study of patients and donors after allogeneic stem cell transplantation. One entry per CDR3 protein results from TCRdb running MiXCR on the RT-PCR reads. The sample lists around 150,000 distinct CDR3 sequences, about two fifths occurring once. The sequenced sample was blood, either unsorted or a sorted T cell fraction (not recorded which). The source is a human donor who was either an allogeneic HSCT recipient or a stem cell or donor lymphocyte infusion donor (not recorded which). It is not recorded whose cells these are; they may come from a transplant donor.

The chain employs TRBV7-2 and TRBJ1-2; no firm D call. The germline V gene encodes CDR1 SGHTA and CDR2 FQGNSA. This CDR3 has 15 residues. Between the trimmed V and J ends, which lost 4 bases and 0 bases, there was a span of 12 bases. The CDR3 sequence: CASSSARGPNYGYTF. In DNA form, the CDR3 reads TGTGCCAGCAGCTCTGCCCGAGGCCCTAACTATGGCTACACCTTC.

The rearrangement joins TRBV10-3 to TRBJ2-2; 7 bases fit TRBD2. The V gene end was trimmed by 7 bases and the J gene end by 1 base; junction bases not matched to a gene: 9. Germline V gives CDR1 ENHRY, CDR2 SYGVKD. The CDR3 has 16 amino acids. CDR3 amino acids: CAIKVEVAGNTGELFF. CDR3 coding DNA: TGTGCCATCAAAGTGGAGGTAGCGGGGAACACCGGGGAGCTGTTTTTT.

V is TRBV7-9 and J is TRBJ1-2; no reliable D call. Deletions cut 4 bases from V and 12 bases from J, with 9 bases between. Germline V gene lookup returns CDR1 SEHNR and CDR2 FQNEAQ (reference sequence). This CDR3 contains 10 residues. The CDR3 DNA is TGTGCCAGCAGCTCGACGGGCAACACCTTC. This codes for CASSSTGNTF. Complete variable domain (other parts from reference TRBV7-9 and TRBJ1-2): DTGVSQNPRHKITKRGQNVTFRCDPISEHNRLYWYRQTLGQGPEFLTYFQNEAQLEKSRLLSDRFSAERPKGSFSTLEIQRTEQGDSAMYLCASSSTGNTFGSGTRLTVV.

This clonotype was detected a few times. The chain is built from TRBV6-5 and TRBJ1-2; a possible D gene is TRBD1 (6 bases). Germline assignment: CDR1 MNHEY and CDR2 SVGAGI. The CDR3 is 14 amino acids. V was pared by 4 bases and J by 5 bases, with 14 bases between. DNA for the CDR3: TGTGCCAGCAGTTTCGGCAGGGGAGAATATGGCTACACCTTC. Translating gives CASSFGRGEYGYTF.

DNA of the CDR3: TGTGCCAGCAGCCCTACAGCCAATGAGCAGTTCTTC. It encodes CASSPTANEQFF. This rearrangement joins TRBV11-2 to TRBJ2-1, with no clear D. Trimming took off 5 bases at V and 6 bases at J, with 8 bases between the two ends. Germline CDR1 and CDR2: SGHAT and FQNNGV. The CDR3 length is 12 residues. The full variable domain, its missing parts supplied by reference TRBV11-2 and TRBJ2-1, is EAGVAQSPRYKIIEKRQSVAFWCNPISGHATLYWYQQILGQGPKLLIQFQNNGVVDDSQLPKDRFSAERLKGVDSTLKIQPAKLEDSAVYLCASSPTANEQFFGPGTRLTVL.

The chain combines TRBV5-1 with TRBJ1-4; the D is unclear. The CDR3 totals 15 residues. CDR1 is SGHRS and CDR2 is YFSETQ in the germline V gene. V was cut by 0 bases and J by 5 bases, with 11 bases left in between. The CDR3 protein is CASSLGVAGNEKLFF. CDR3 nucleotides: TGCGCCAGCAGCTTGGGCGTTGCGGGAAATGAAAAACTGTTTTTT.

The CDR3 coding sequence is TGTGCCAGCAGCCAAGACCCTGTGGTGGAGACCCAGTACTTC. It specifies CASSQDPVVETQYF. The chain couples TRBV3-1 to TRBJ2-5; D is undetermined. This CDR3 comprises 14 residues. Trimming left V 0 bases short and J 5 bases short, with 10 bases between. The germline V gene encodes CDR1 LGHDT and CDR2 YNNKEL (reference sequence).

This sequence joins TRBV6-6 and TRBJ2-1, with 15 bases matching TRBD2. Germline V gene data show CDR1 as MNHNY and CDR2 as SVGAGI (reference sequence). V shed 2 bases and J 4 bases; nucleotides not matched to a gene: 0. This CDR3 has 16 amino acids. CDR3 nucleotide sequence: TGTGCCAGCAGTTACGGACTAGCGGGGGGGTACAATGAGCAGTTCTTC. Protein sequence: CASSYGLAGGYNEQFF.

V is TRBV10-3 and J is TRBJ2-3; possibly TRBD2 for D (6 bases). Germline V CDR1 and CDR2: ENHRY, SYGVKD. The CDR3 has 14 residues. V gave up 3 bases and J gave up 4 bases, with 11 bases separating them. CDR3 sequence (DNA): TGTGCCATCAGTGATGGGACTGTCGCAGATACGCAGTATTTT. Protein: CAISDGTVADTQYF.

The chain combines TRBV5-1 with TRBJ1-3; 8 nucleotides line up with TRBD1. Germline V gives CDR1 SGHRS, CDR2 YFSETQ. V dropped 3 bases and J dropped 6; count of bases not matched to a gene: 5. CDR3 length equals 14 residues. CDR3 region: CASSSWTGKNTIYF. The CDR3 nucleotides are TGCGCCAGCAGCTCCTGGACAGGGAAAAACACCATATATTTT.